What follows are 4 T cell receptor beta chains derived from one specimen sequenced in a study of T cell responses to AZD1222 COVID-19 vaccine. Profiling relied on immunoSEQ multiplex PCR, and the TCRdb table lists in-frame clones only, not all of them. The data show over 95,000 clones, approximately 91% seen once. Specimen: peripheral blood, collected on day 0 of AZD1222 vaccination. The receptors shown here come from an adult in good health.

The chain joins TRBV5-4 to TRBJ1-2, with TRBD1 matching 7 bases. This CDR3 region has 15 residues. The germline gives CDR1 SGHNT, CDR2 YYREEE (reference sequence). V lost 4 bases, J lost 4 bases, and 10 bases stayed unmatched. CDR3 loop: CASSGDTGDSYGYTF. The CDR3 DNA reads TGTGCCAGCAGCGGTGATACAGGGGACAGCTATGGCTACACCTTC. Variable domain in full (rest from reference TRBV5-4 and TRBJ1-2): ETGVTQSPTHLIKTRGQQVTLRCSSQSGHNTVSWYQQALGQGPQFIFQYYREEENGRGNFPPRFSGLQFPNYSSELNVNALELDDSALYLCASSGDTGDSYGYTFGSGTRLTVV.

CDR3 region: CASSRGQGAMETQYF. The CDR3 nucleotides read TGTGCCAGCAGCCGCGGACAGGGGGCCATGGAGACCCAGTACTTC. The chain joins TRBV4-2 to TRBJ2-5; 11 positions match TRBD1. In germline, CDR1 is LGHNA, CDR2 YNFKEQ. The CDR3 is made up of 15 amino acids. The V segment lost 4 bases and the J segment 5 bases; nucleotides outside the gene matches: 6.

This clone was counted a single time. This rearrangement joins TRBV6-5 to TRBJ1-4; 9 bases map to TRBD1. J lost 7 bases, V lost 6 bases, and 9 bases had no gene match. The CDR3 is 15 residues long. Germline values: CDR1 MNHEY, CDR2 SVGAGI. CDR3 DNA: TGTGCCAGCAGACCCCGGGACAGGGTGGGTGAAAAACTGTTTTTT. Encoded protein: CASRPRDRVGEKLFF.

V usage is TRBV12-3 or TRBV12-4 and J usage is TRBJ1-5, with 7 bases identical to TRBD1. V was clipped by 7 bases and J by 6 bases; unmatched bases: 6. The CDR3 is made up of 13 amino acids. The CDR3 sequence: CASNSDRVQPQHF. In DNA, the CDR3 is TGTGCCAGCAACTCTGACAGGGTTCAGCCCCAGCATTTT.